Listed below are T cell receptor beta chains from one sample, sequenced in a study of shared clonotypes between healthy human individuals. Profiled with immunoSEQ multiplex PCR; TCRdb holds only in-frame clones, not every one. The sample has approximately 2.5 million clones, around 90% seen once. Sample: naive CD4+ T cells sorted from blood. The source is a man in his late teens or twenties in good health. Both conserved end residues are part of each CDR3. The D gene is left open where the match is weak. Clone sizes are given selectively: once, few, many, or a class where the clone is expanded.

>TRBJ2-7|.|TRBV2|14|.
CASQWEKVTYEQYF
TGTGCCAGCCAATGGGAAAAGGTGACCTACGAGCAGTACTTC
>TRBJ2-7|TRBD1|TRBV18|13|.
CASSPGTGNEQYF
TGTGCCAGCTCTCCCGGGACAGGGAACGAGCAGTACTTC
>TRBJ1-1|.|TRBV19|15|once
CASSTQFEGNTEAFF
TGTGCCAGTAGTACCCAGTTTGAGGGAAACACTGAAGCTTTCTTT
>TRBJ1-1|.|TRBV29-1|15|.
CSCTTGLLLNTEAFF
TGCAGCTGTACGACGGGACTACTTTTGAACACTGAAGCTTTCTTT
>TRBJ1-3|.|TRBV30|16|.
CAWSVPGTPPGNTIYF
TGTGCCTGGAGTGTACCCGGGACCCCCCCTGGAAACACCATATATTTT
>TRBJ1-4|.|TRBV6-1|14|.
CASRLRLDGEKLFF
TGTGCCAGCAGGCTCAGACTCGACGGTGAAAAACTGTTTTTT
>TRBJ2-7|.|TRBV28|15|.
CASSPPGQGYSEQYF
TGTGCCAGCAGCCCCCCGGGGCAGGGTTATAGCGAGCAGTACTTC
>TRBJ1-2|TRBD1|TRBV7-9|15|.
CASSSTGTGNYGYTF
TGTGCCAGCAGCTCGACCGGGACAGGCAACTATGGCTACACCTTC
>TRBJ2-7|.|TRBV6-1|14|.
CASSEGGGTYEQYF
TGTGCCAGCAGTGAAGGAGGCGGGACCTACGAGCAGTACTTC
>TRBJ2-2|TRBD2|TRBV9|16|.
CASSVARTRNTGELFF
TGTGCCAGCAGCGTAGCTCGGACTAGAAACACCGGGGAGCTGTTTTTT
>TRBJ2-7|.|TRBV10-3|14|.
CAIRRDLMGDEQYF
TGTGCCATCAGAAGAGACTTGATGGGGGACGAGCAGTACTTC
>TRBJ1-2|.|TRBV7-2|14|.
CASSSSTANYGYTF
TGTGCCAGCAGCTCCAGCACAGCTAACTATGGCTACACCTTC
>TRBJ1-6|.|TRBV27|14|.
CASSLQGLYSPLHF
TGTGCCAGCAGCTTACAGGGACTTTATTCACCCCTCCACTTT
>TRBJ2-7|.|TRBV11-2|18|.
CASSPRQKEVGVGYEQYF
TGTGCCAGCAGCCCCCGCCAGAAGGAGGTGGGAGTTGGCTACGAGCAGTACTTC
>TRBJ1-1|.|TRBV27|15|.
CASSLAGRPGYEAFF
TGTGCCAGCAGTTTAGCGGGCAGGCCAGGTTATGAAGCTTTCTTT
>TRBJ1-2|.|TRBV30|12|.
CAWSGSNYGYTF
TGTGCCTGGAGTGGGAGTAACTATGGCTACACCTTC
>TRBJ1-2|TRBD1|TRBV5-6|16|.
CASSSKTQGSNYGYTF
TGTGCCAGCAGCTCGAAAACACAGGGGTCTAACTATGGCTACACCTTC
>TRBJ2-2|TRBD1|TRBV2|16|.
CASSEFGQGNTGELFF
TGTGCCAGCAGTGAATTTGGACAGGGAAACACCGGGGAGCTGTTTTTT
>TRBJ2-7|TRBD1|TRBV27|13|.
CASRRTGAYEQYF
TGTGCCAGCAGGAGGACAGGGGCCTACGAGCAGTACTTC
>TRBJ1-1|.|TRBV7-8|14|.
CASGPVWENTEAFF
TGTGCCAGCGGTCCCGTCTGGGAGAACACTGAAGCTTTCTTT
>TRBJ2-7|.|TRBV7-9|12|.
CASSHGPYEQYF
TGTGCCAGCAGCCACGGGCCCTACGAGCAGTACTTC
>TRBJ1-6|.|TRBV18|16|few
CASSPARGMGNSPLHF
TGTGCCAGCTCACCGGCCAGGGGAATGGGTAATTCACCCCTCCACTTT